The 13 T cell receptor beta chains reported below all come from one sample, sequenced in a study of T cell repertoires in cytomegalovirus infection. Each CDR3 protein gets one entry after TCRdb re-called the reads with MiXCR. The sample yields about 190,000 distinct CDR3 sequences, 28% seen once. The sequenced material came from PBMCs. Source of these receptors: a human donor in good health (CMV status not recorded). Some clones in this sample may be carry-over from other donors' samples.

This clonotype was found many times. J is TRBJ1-1 and V is TRBV7-2; D remains ambiguous. Per germline, CDR1 SGHTA and CDR2 FQGNSA. Trimming shortened V by 4 bases and J by 0 bases, and 9 bases separated the two germline ends. The CDR3 extends over 14 amino acids. CDR3 loop: CASSSTLVNTEAFF. In nucleotides, the CDR3 is TGTGCCAGCAGCTCGACTTTGGTGAACACTGAAGCTTTCTTT.

The table lists this clonotype with a count of one. This chain uses TRBV5-1 with TRBJ1-2, with D maybe TRBD1 (6 bases). Per the germline V gene, CDR1 is SGHRS and CDR2 is YFSETQ. With 4 bases removed from V and 2 bases from J, the gap between germline ends came to 12 bases. This CDR3 region has 14 residues. The CDR3 region is CASSPRGANYGYTF. As DNA, the CDR3 is TGCGCCAGCAGCCCCCGGGGGGCCAACTATGGCTACACCTTC.

This clonotype was counted only a few times. The V and J genes are TRBV12-3 or TRBV12-4 and TRBJ2-1; the match to TRBD2 covers 8 bases. V trimming: 6 bases; J trimming: 8 bases; junction bases outside the gene matches: 15. The CDR3 spans 16 residues. The CDR3 coding sequence is TGTGCCAGCAGCCCTGACGGCGGGGGGCCGGGAGATGAGCAGTTCTTC. It translates to CASSPDGGGPGDEQFF.

This clonotype has only a few counts. The rearrangement joins TRBV28 to TRBJ1-5; 7 bases match TRBD1. Trimming cost V 8 bases and J 4 bases; bases outside gene matches: 5. The germline V gene has CDR1 MDHEN and CDR2 SYDVKM. The CDR3 has 13 residues. The CDR3 loop is CASQGQPNQPQHF. DNA of the CDR3: TGTGCCAGCCAGGGACAGCCTAATCAGCCCCAGCATTTT. The full variable domain, with the rest looked up from reference TRBV28 and TRBJ1-5, is DVKVTQSSRYLVKRTGEKVFLECVQDMDHENMFWYRQDPGLGLRLIYFSYDVKMKEKGDIPEGYSVSREKKERFSLILESASTNQTSMYLCASQGQPNQPQHFGDGTRLSIL.

This clonotype was found a few times. A clone one base away is much larger, so this may be a read error. The chain has TRBV11-3 and TRBJ2-3; D is unclear. Per germline, CDR1 SGHNT and CDR2 YENEEA. This CDR3 contains 13 residues. Trimming took off 1 base at V and 4 bases at J, with 6 bases between the two ends. The CDR3 reads CASSLVGPDTQYF. CDR3 nucleotide sequence: TGTGCCAGCAGCTTAGTTGGGCCAGATACGCAGTATTTT. Full variable domain (outside the CDR3, taken from reference TRBV11-3 and TRBJ2-3): EAGVVQSPRYKIIEKKQPVAFWCNPISGHNTLYWYLQNLGQGPELLIRYENEEAVDDSQLPKDRFSAERLKGVDSTLKIQPAELGDSAVYLCASSLVGPDTQYFGPGTRLTVL.

The V gene is TRBV5-6, the J gene TRBJ2-3; weak D call: TRBD2 (6 bases). V dropped 6 bases and J dropped 4 bases, with 18 bases sitting between them. This CDR3 spans 15 amino acids. The germline CDR1 and CDR2 sequences are SGHDT and YYEEEE. The CDR3 sequence is CASITWGWEADTQYF. The CDR3 DNA sequence: TGTGCCAGCATAACTTGGGGCTGGGAGGCAGATACGCAGTATTTT.

This clonotype has a handful of counts. The J gene is TRBJ1-4, the V gene TRBV19; unclear D gene. CDR1 is LNHDA, CDR2 SQIVND, per germline (reference sequence). Trimming stripped 6 bases from V and 6 bases from J, with 14 bases between. CDR3 size: 14 residues. CDR3 nucleotide sequence: TGTGCCAGTAGCCCGGACGCCAATGATGAAAAACTGTTTTTT. Amino acids: CASSPDANDEKLFF.

This clonotype has just a few counts. The CDR3 is CASSYPPTNEKLFF. Here the CDR3 DNA reads TGTGCCAGCAGTTACCCTCCAACTAATGAAAAACTGTTTTTT. The chain carries TRBV6-6 and TRBJ1-4; D unresolved. Germline V gene lookup returns CDR1 MNHNY and CDR2 SVGAGI (reference sequence). This CDR3 spans 14 amino acids. Trimming took off 2 bases at V and 0 bases at J, with 4 bases between the two ends.

In the case of this clonotype: This may stem from a read error, because a much larger clone lies one nucleotide away. The chain couples TRBV7-2 to TRBJ2-7, with D hard to call. Germline V gives CDR1 SGHTA, CDR2 FQGNSA. The CDR3 runs 13 residues. In DNA form, the CDR3 reads TGTGCCAGCAGCTTACATCCCTCCTGCGAGCAGTACTTC. Protein product: CASSLHPSCEQYF.

The sample holds a few counts of this clonotype. The rearrangement links TRBV6-2 or TRBV6-3 to TRBJ2-1; perhaps TRBD1 as D (5 bases). V shed 2 bases and J shed 7 bases, with 18 bases lying between them. Looked up from germline, CDR1 is MNHEY and CDR2 is SVGEGT. The CDR3 is 16 residues long. The CDR3 is CASSYGRRQRRNEQFF. CDR3 bases: TGTGCCAGCAGTTACGGCCGACGACAGAGGCGAAATGAGCAGTTCTTC.

Only a few counts were recorded for this clonotype. The gene calls are TRBV7-2 and TRBJ1-2, with D uncertain. CDR3 length equals 13 residues. CDR1 and CDR2 (germline): SGHTA, FQGNSA. Trimming cost V 6 bases and J 0 bases, with 8 bases left between them. For the CDR3, the DNA is TGTGCCAGCAGTTCGTCTGCTAACTATGGCTACACCTTC. It encodes CASSSSANYGYTF.

This clonotype occurred many times. The chain is built from TRBV7-9 and TRBJ2-1; D is uncertain. The V end lost 5 bases, the J end lost 6 bases, and 20 bases lay between the germline ends. The CDR3 runs 16 residues. Germline CDR1 is SEHNR and CDR2 is FQNEAQ (reference sequence). The CDR3 is CASSRQPASGANEQFF. CDR3 bases: TGTGCCAGCAGCCGACAACCCGCTTCAGGAGCCAATGAGCAGTTCTTC.

The chain is built from TRBV5-1 and TRBJ1-1; no clear D gene. Germline V CDR1 and CDR2: SGHRS, YFSETQ. Trimming stripped 0 bases from V and 4 bases from J, with 10 bases between. There are 14 residues in the CDR3. This CDR3 is CASSLDSGSTEAFF. In DNA form, the CDR3 reads TGCGCCAGCAGCTTGGACTCGGGCAGCACTGAAGCTTTCTTT.